The entry below gives a single TCR beta chain sequence along with its context. Its antigen is as yet unknown. V lost 4 bases to trimming and J lost 0 bases, with 12 bases between them. This CDR3 spans 16 amino acids. CDR1 and CDR2 (germline): LGHNA, YNFKEQ. The sample originates from a study of cytomegalovirus exposure and HLA in healthy donors. For the study at large: Early released data had tens of millions of unique TCRs, all coming from HLA-typed donors. Assignment to the Caucasian-associated ancestry cluster applied to around four fifths of the approximately 400 genotyped donors. Findings and caveats of the study: In vitro assays verified that a few CMV-associated chains recognized CMV antigens specifically.

The PCR was carried out with 60 Vbeta primers and 13 Jbeta primers. Repertoires were generated with immunoSEQ multiplex PCR, while TCRdb's copy carries only in-frame clones and drops some. The sample contains about 120,000 clones, 60% to 70% of which appear only once. This clonotype originated in a woman aged 35 to 49 in good health and CMV-seropositive. The chain links TRBV4-2 to TRBJ1-4; D is unresolved. The sequenced sample was PBMCs. The CDR3 region is CASSPSRDPTNEKLFF. In nucleotides, the CDR3 is TGTGCCAGCAGCCCCTCCCGGGATCCAACTAATGAAAAACTGTTTTTT.